A selection of T cell receptor beta chains follows, all from one sample in a study of CD8 T cells in Susac syndrome. TCRdb re-called the immunoSEQ multiplex PCR reads through MiXCR, storing one row per CDR3 protein. The data contain about 200,000 distinct CDR3 sequences, 90% to 95% of them singletons. The material sequenced was CD4+ T cells from PBMCs. Every receptor here comes from a human donor in good health. Both conserved end residues are part of each CDR3. Each record gives: V gene, J gene, CDR3 protein.

TRBV7-9	TRBJ2-5	CASSLGLADSETQYF
TRBV6-5	TRBJ2-1	CASRPNLGNEQFF
TRBV19	TRBJ1-2	CASSIPRTGASYTF
TRBV24-1	TRBJ2-5	CATSDPTGPGQETQYF
TRBV6-2/TRBV6-3	TRBJ2-5	CASSYDWTGDSETQYF
TRBV24-1	TRBJ2-1	CASSSARVPYNEQFF
TRBV6-5	TRBJ2-3	CASQLQAGRTDTQYF
TRBV30	TRBJ2-5	CAWSGGGDGTQYF
TRBV20-1	TRBJ2-2	CSAPWGRELFF
TRBV12-3/TRBV12-4	TRBJ1-1	CASSLQGARTEAFF
TRBV20-1	TRBJ2-3	CSASRGLAGYTDTQYF
TRBV9	TRBJ2-4	CASSVDSQGYIQYF
TRBV20-1	TRBJ2-3	CSADGLAGGEEDTQYF
TRBV3-1	TRBJ2-2	CASSHTKNTGELFF
TRBV27	TRBJ2-2	CASSLSWGPNTGELFF
TRBV7-9	TRBJ2-7	CASSPPAGQGSYEQYF
TRBV27	TRBJ1-1	CASTQGGADTEAFF
TRBV6-1	TRBJ2-4	CASSPLGQGFSKNIQYF
TRBV3-1	TRBJ2-2	CASSSDRGYGELFF
TRBV29-1	TRBJ1-2	CSSRTGDNYGYTF
TRBV18	TRBJ2-5	CASSPRVQETQYF
TRBV29-1	TRBJ2-3	CSVEVLAGVADTQYF
TRBV29-1	TRBJ2-1	CSVGEATSGELGEQFF
TRBV19	TRBJ2-1	CASSILAGEEQFF
TRBV20-1	TRBJ1-2	CSARVPGLKDGYTF
TRBV9	TRBJ1-2	CASSIPGIGYTF
TRBV30	TRBJ1-5	CAWRASSNQPQHF
TRBV20-1	TRBJ2-1	CSVTRREGNEQFF
TRBV29-1	TRBJ2-1	CSVSGRALNEQFF
TRBV5-6	TRBJ1-2	CASSLGGVYGYTF
TRBV5-6	TRBJ2-5	CASSLRVETQYF
TRBV10-1	TRBJ2-3	CASSESMGGGTDTQYF
TRBV6-5	TRBJ2-7	CASSRRTSGDYEQYF
TRBV5-1	TRBJ2-3	CASSLASGTTDTQYF
TRBV20-1	TRBJ1-5	CSASTGGRNQPQHF
TRBV2	TRBJ1-5	CASSEAAANQPQHF
TRBV5-4	TRBJ2-5	CASSPGRPSETQYF
TRBV2	TRBJ1-5	CASSEQGASNQPQHF
TRBV14	TRBJ1-1	CASSQNLNTEAFF
TRBV7-2	TRBJ1-5	CASSRYGGSNQPQHF
TRBV28	TRBJ1-4	CASSLGGQGNEKLFF
TRBV29-1	TRBJ2-7	CSVEDPRFHEQYF
TRBV11-2	TRBJ2-7	CASSLYPTGTSGGTNYEQYF
TRBV29-1	TRBJ1-1	CSVEDRLGGYTEAFF
TRBV19	TRBJ2-6	CASHGEAGANVLTF
TRBV9	TRBJ2-7	CASSVASGGAYEQYF
TRBV28	TRBJ1-4	CATVNGATNEKLFF
TRBV24-1	TRBJ1-2	CATSDSLYGYTF
TRBV10-3	TRBJ2-7	CAISEAGNEQYF
TRBV28	TRBJ1-2	CASSRGGYGYTF
TRBV7-7	TRBJ2-1	CASSPGVWGEQFF
TRBV27	TRBJ2-7	CASSLFGGDSRHEQYF